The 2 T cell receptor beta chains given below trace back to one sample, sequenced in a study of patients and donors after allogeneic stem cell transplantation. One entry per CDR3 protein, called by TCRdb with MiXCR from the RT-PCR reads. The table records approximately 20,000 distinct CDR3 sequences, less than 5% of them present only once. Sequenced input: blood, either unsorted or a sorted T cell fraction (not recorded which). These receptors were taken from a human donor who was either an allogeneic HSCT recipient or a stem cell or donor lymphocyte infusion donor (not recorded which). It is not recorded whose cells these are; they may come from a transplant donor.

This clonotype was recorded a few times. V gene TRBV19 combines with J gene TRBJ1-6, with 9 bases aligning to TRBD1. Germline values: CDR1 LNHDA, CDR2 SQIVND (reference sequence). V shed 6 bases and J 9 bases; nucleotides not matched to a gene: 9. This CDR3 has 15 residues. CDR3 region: CASSTTGGGRSPLHF. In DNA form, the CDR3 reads TGTGCCAGTAGCACAACAGGGGGCGGACGTTCACCCCTCCACTTT.

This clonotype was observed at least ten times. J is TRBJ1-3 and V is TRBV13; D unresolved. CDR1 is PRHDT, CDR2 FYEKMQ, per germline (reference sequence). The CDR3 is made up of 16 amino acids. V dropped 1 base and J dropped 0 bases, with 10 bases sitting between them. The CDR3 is CASSLVGRISGNTIYF. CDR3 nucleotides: TGTGCCAGCAGCTTAGTTGGCAGGATCTCTGGAAACACCATATATTTT.